This T cell receptor (beta chain) was sequenced during a study of cytomegalovirus exposure and HLA in healthy donors. Comment on this clone: Its antigen is unidentified.

Findings and limits, study-wide: A prior analysis recorded that most TCR beta V segments were productive about 87% or about 30% of the time. With further analysis later on, most CMV-associated TCR beta chains appeared HLA-restricted. Later analysis indicated greater clonal expansion among HLA-associated TCR beta chains than among equally common other chains.

PCR used 60 Vbeta primers and 13 Jbeta primers. The method was immunoSEQ multiplex PCR; TCRdb's version includes in-frame clones alone and lacks a portion of them. The sample lists roughly 200,000 clones, 70% to 80% seen once, with less than 3% in the top ten. CDR3 size: 14 residues. Germline V gene sequence: CDR1 SNHLY, CDR2 FYNNEI. J lost 2 bases, V lost 6 bases, and 1 base had no gene match. The sequence came from a woman between 55 and 75 years old in good health and CMV-seropositive. The gene calls are TRBV2 and TRBJ1-4, with TRBD1 matching 9 bases. The specimen was PBMCs. The CDR3 DNA reads TGTGCCAGCAGAGACAGGGGGACTAATGAAAAACTGTTTTTT. Translating gives CASRDRGTNEKLFF. Looking up the rest from reference TRBV2 and TRBJ1-4 gives the full variable domain: EPEVTQTPSHQVTQMGQEVILRCVPISNHLYFYWYRQILGQKVEFLVSFYNNEISEKSEIFDDQFSVERPDGSNFTLKIRSTKLEDSAMYFCASRDRGTNEKLFFGSGTQLSVL.